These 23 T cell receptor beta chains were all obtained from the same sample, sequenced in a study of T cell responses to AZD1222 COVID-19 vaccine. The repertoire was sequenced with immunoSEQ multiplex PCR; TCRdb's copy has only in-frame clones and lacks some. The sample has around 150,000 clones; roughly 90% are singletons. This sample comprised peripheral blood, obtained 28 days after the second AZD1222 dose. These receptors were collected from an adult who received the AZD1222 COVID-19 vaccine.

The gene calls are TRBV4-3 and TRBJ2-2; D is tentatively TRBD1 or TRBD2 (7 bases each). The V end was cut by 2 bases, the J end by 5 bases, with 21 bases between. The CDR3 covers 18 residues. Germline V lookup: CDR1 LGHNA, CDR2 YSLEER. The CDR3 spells CASSQNRGLGTETGELFF. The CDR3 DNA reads TGCGCCAGCAGCCAAAATAGAGGACTAGGGACAGAAACCGGGGAGCTGTTTTTT.

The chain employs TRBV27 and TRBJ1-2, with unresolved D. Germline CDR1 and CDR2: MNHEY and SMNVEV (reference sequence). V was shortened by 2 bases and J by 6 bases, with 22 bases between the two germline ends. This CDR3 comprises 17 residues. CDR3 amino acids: CASSLRQSLGPIDGYTF. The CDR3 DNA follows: TGTGCCAGCAGTTTAAGGCAGTCACTAGGGCCTATTGATGGCTACACCTTC.

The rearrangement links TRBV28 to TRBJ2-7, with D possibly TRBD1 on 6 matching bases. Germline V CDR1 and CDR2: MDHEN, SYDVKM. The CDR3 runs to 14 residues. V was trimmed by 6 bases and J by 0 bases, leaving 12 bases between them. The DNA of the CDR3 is TGTGCCAGCAGACGGGACACTCTCTCCTACGAGCAGTACTTC. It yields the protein CASRRDTLSYEQYF. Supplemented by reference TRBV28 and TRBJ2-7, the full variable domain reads DVKVTQSSRYLVKRTGEKVFLECVQDMDHENMFWYRQDPGLGLRLIYFSYDVKMKEKGDIPEGYSVSREKKERFSLILESASTNQTSMYLCASRRDTLSYEQYFGPGTRLTVT.

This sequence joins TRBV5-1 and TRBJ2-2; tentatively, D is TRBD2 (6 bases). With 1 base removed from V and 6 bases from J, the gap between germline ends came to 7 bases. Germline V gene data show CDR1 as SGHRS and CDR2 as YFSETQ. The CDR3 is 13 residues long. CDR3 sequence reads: CASSLSGAGELFF. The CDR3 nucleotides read TGCGCCAGCAGCTTGTCGGGGGCCGGGGAGCTGTTTTTT.

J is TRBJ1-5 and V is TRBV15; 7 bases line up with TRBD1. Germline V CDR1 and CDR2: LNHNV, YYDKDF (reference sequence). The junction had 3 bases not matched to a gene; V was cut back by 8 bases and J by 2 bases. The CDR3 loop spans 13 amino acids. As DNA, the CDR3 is TGTGCCACCGCAGGACAGGGCAATCAGCCCCAGCATTTT. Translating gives CATAGQGNQPQHF.

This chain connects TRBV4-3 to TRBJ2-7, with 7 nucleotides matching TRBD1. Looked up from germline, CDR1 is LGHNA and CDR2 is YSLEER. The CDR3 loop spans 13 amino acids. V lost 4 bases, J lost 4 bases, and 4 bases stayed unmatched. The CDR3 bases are TGCGCCAGCAGCCTCCGGACAGGATACGAGCAGTACTTC. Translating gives CASSLRTGYEQYF.

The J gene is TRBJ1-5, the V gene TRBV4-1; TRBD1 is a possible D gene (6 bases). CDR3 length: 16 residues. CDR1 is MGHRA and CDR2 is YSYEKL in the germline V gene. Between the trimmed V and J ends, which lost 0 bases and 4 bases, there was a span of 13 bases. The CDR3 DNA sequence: TGCGCCAGCAGCCAAGATTCAGGGGCGGGTAATCAGCCCCAGCATTTT. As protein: CASSQDSGAGNQPQHF.

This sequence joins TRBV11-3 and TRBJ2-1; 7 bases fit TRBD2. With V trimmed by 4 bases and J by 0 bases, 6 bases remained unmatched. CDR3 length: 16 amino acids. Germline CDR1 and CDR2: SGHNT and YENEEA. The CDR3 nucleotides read TGTGCCAGCAGCTCTGGACTAGAACCCTCCTACAATGAGCAGTTCTTC. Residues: CASSSGLEPSYNEQFF. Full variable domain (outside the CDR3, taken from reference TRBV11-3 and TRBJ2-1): EAGVVQSPRYKIIEKKQPVAFWCNPISGHNTLYWYLQNLGQGPELLIRYENEEAVDDSQLPKDRFSAERLKGVDSTLKIQPAELGDSAVYLCASSSGLEPSYNEQFFGPGTRLTVL.

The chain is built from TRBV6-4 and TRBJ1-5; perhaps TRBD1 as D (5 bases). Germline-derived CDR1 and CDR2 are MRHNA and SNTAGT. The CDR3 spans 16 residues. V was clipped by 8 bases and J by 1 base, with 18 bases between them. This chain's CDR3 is CASLENRLESNQPQHF. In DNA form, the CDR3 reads TGTGCCAGCTTAGAGAACAGGTTAGAGAGCAATCAGCCCCAGCATTTT.

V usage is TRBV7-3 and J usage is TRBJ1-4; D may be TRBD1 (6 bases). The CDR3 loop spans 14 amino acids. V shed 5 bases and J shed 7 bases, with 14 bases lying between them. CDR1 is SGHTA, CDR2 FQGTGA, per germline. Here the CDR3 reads CASSPSGASEKLFF. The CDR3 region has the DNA TGTGCCAGCAGCCCCTCGGGGGCGAGTGAAAAACTGTTTTTT.

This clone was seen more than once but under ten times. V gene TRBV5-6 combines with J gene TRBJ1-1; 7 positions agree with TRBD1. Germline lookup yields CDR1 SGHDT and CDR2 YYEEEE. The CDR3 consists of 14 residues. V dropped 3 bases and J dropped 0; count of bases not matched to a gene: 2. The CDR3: CASSSTGLNTEAFF. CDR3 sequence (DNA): TGTGCCAGCAGCTCGACAGGGCTGAACACTGAAGCTTTCTTT.

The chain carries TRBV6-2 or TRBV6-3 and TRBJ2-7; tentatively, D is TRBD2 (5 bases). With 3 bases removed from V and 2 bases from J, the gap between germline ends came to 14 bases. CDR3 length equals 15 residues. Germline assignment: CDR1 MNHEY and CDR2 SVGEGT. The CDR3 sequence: CASSYDPGLTYEQYF. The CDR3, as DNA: TGTGCCAGCAGTTATGACCCGGGATTAACCTACGAGCAGTACTTC.

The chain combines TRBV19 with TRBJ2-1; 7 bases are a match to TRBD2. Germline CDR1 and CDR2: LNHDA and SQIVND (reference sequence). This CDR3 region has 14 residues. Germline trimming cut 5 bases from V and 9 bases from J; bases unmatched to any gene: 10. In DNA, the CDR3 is TGTGCCAGTAGTTTTTACGGGGGGTACTCTGAGCAGTTCTTC. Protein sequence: CASSFYGGYSEQFF.

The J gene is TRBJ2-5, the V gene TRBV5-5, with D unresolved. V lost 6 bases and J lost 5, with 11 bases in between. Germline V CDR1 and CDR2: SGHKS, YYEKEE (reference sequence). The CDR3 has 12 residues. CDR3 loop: CASTTELETQYF. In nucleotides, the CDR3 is TGTGCCAGCACCACCGAATTGGAGACCCAGTACTTC.

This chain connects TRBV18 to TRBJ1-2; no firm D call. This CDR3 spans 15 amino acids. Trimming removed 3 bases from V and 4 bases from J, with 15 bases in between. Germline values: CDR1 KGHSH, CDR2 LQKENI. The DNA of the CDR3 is TGTGCCAGCTCACCCGATGTGGACCCGAGCTATGGCTACACCTTC. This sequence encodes CASSPDVDPSYGYTF.

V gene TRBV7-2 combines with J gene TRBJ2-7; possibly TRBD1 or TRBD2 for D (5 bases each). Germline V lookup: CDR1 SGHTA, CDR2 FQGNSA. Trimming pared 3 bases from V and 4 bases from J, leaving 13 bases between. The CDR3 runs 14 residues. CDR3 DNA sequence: TGTGCCAGCAGCTTTACGGGGACCCCTTACGAGCAGTACTTC. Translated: CASSFTGTPYEQYF. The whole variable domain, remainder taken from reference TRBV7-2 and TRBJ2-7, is GAGVSQSPSNKVTEKGKDVELRCDPISGHTALYWYRQSLGQGLEFLIYFQGNSAPDKSGLPSDRFSAERTGGSVSTLTIQRTQQEDSAVYLCASSFTGTPYEQYFGPGTRLTVT.

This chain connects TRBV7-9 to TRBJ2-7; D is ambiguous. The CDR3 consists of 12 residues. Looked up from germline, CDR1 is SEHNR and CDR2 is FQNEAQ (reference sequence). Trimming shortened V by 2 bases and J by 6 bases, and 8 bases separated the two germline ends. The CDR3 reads CASSLKGREQYF. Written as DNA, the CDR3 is TGTGCCAGCAGCTTAAAAGGGCGCGAGCAGTACTTC.

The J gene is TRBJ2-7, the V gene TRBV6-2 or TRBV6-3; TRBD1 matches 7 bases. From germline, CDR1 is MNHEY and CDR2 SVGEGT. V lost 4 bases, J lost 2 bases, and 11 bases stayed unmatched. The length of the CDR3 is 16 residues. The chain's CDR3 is CASSSLSDRTTYEQYF. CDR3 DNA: TGTGCCAGCAGTTCCTTGTCGGACAGGACCACCTACGAGCAGTACTTC.

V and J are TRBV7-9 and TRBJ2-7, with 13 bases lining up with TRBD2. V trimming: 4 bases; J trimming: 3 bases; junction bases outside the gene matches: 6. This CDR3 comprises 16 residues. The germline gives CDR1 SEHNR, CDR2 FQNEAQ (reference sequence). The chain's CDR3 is CASSSPRTSGSYEQYF. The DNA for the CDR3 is TGTGCCAGCAGCTCCCCGAGGACTAGCGGGAGCTACGAGCAGTACTTC.

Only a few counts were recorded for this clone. This CDR3 is CASSLPGGTEAFF. The CDR3 DNA reads as TGTGCCAGCAGTTTACCCGGGGGCACTGAAGCTTTCTTT. This chain uses TRBV28 with TRBJ1-1; D perhaps matches TRBD1 (5 bases). Germline V gene sequence: CDR1 MDHEN, CDR2 SYDVKM. With 2 bases removed from V and 4 bases from J, the gap between germline ends came to 8 bases. The CDR3 length is 13 residues.

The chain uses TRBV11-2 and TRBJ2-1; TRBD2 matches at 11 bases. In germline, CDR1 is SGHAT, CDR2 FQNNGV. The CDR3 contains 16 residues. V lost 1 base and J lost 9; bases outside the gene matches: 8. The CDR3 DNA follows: TGTGCCAGCAGCTTAGCACTAGCGGGAGTCGAGGTTGAGCAGTTCTTC. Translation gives CASSLALAGVEVEQFF.

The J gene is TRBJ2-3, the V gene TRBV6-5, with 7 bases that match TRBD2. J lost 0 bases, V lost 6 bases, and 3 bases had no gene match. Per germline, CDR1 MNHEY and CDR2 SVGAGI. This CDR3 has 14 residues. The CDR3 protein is CASSTSVSTDTQYF. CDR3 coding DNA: TGTGCCAGCAGCACTAGCGTAAGCACAGATACGCAGTATTTT.

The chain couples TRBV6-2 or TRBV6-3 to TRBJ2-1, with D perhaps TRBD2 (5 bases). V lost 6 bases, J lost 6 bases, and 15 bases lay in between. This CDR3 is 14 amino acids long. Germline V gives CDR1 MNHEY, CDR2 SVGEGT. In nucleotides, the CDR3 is TGTGCCAGCAGCCGGATAACTAGGTTCAATGAGCAGTTCTTC. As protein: CASSRITRFNEQFF.